The 28 T cell receptor beta chains given below trace back to one sample, sequenced in a study of T cells after yellow fever vaccination. From the 5' RACE reads, TCRdb called clonotypes with MiXCR, one entry per CDR3 protein. This repertoire shows about 320,000 distinct CDR3 sequences, around 12% found once; its top ten account for 3.2%. The sample here was CD4+ T cells sorted from PBMCs, taken 15 days after the yellow fever booster vaccination. The receptors were sampled from a man in his late teens or twenties who received the YFV17D yellow fever vaccine.

This clonotype was counted many times. The chain couples TRBV29-1 to TRBJ2-2; 12 bases are a match to TRBD2. Germline CDR1 is SQVTM and CDR2 is ANQGSEA. J was trimmed by 7 bases and V by 7 bases; bases with no gene match: 13. This CDR3 is 16 amino acids long. CDR3 amino acids: CSALGASGGASGELFF. For the CDR3, the DNA is TGCAGCGCCCTCGGGGCTAGCGGGGGGGCGAGCGGGGAGCTGTTTTTT.

The table lists this clonotype with a few counts. CDR3 bases: TGTGCCAGCAGCTCCCCGGGACAGGGGGCGAATACGCAGTATTTT. Its protein product is CASSSPGQGANTQYF. The chain is built from TRBV5-6 and TRBJ2-3; 12 positions agree with TRBD1. The germline CDR1 and CDR2 sequences are SGHDT and YYEEEE. The V gene end was trimmed by 3 bases and the J gene end by 7 bases; junction bases not matched to a gene: 6. The CDR3 is made up of 15 amino acids. Filled out from reference TRBV5-6 and TRBJ2-3, the complete variable domain reads DAGVTQSPTHLIKTRGQQVTLRCSPKSGHDTVSWYQQALGQGPQFIFQYYEEEERQRGNFPDRFSGHQFPNYSSELNVNALLLGDSALYLCASSSPGQGANTQYFGPGTRLTVL.

The rearrangement joins TRBV4-3 to TRBJ2-7, with D possibly called TRBD1 or TRBD2 (5 bases each). Germline CDR1 reads LGHNA; CDR2 reads YSLEER. With 0 bases removed from V and 6 bases from J, the gap between germline ends came to 12 bases. The CDR3 has 14 amino acids. The CDR3 sequence is CASSQDRRGTEQYF. Written as DNA, the CDR3 is TGCGCCAGCAGCCAAGATCGGCGAGGGACCGAGCAGTACTTC.

A few counts support this clonotype. This sequence joins TRBV20-1 and TRBJ1-4, with TRBD1 identical over 12 bases. Germline CDR1 reads DFQATT; CDR2 reads SNEGSKA (reference sequence). This CDR3 contains 17 residues. Trimming took 6 bases from V and 8 from J; bases not matched to a gene: 16. CDR3 DNA: TGCAGTGCCATACCCCCTCCGGGACAGGGGGCTTTGGAAAAACTGTTTTTT. As protein: CSAIPPPGQGALEKLFF.

Many counts were recorded for this clonotype. The chain links TRBV4-2 to TRBJ2-2; D not resolved. The V gene's germline CDR1 is LGHNA and CDR2 YNFKEQ. V was trimmed by 2 bases and J by 5 bases, leaving 12 bases between them. The CDR3 sequence is 15 residues long. The CDR3 sequence: CASSQNSRRTGELFF. CDR3 in DNA: TGTGCCAGCAGCCAAAACAGTAGACGGACCGGGGAGCTGTTTTTT.

This clonotype has only a few counts. V gene TRBV6-5 combines with J gene TRBJ2-3; the D gene could be TRBD1 or TRBD2 (5 bases each). Trimming removed 0 bases at V and 4 bases at J, with 11 bases between. CDR1 is MNHEY and CDR2 is SVGAGI in the germline V gene. This CDR3 region has 15 residues. CDR3: CASSYSWGFADTQYF. CDR3 sequence (DNA): TGTGCCAGCAGTTACTCGTGGGGGTTCGCAGATACGCAGTATTTT.

The V and J genes are TRBV19 and TRBJ2-2; D is unresolved. This CDR3 comprises 14 residues. The ends were cut back, 5 bases at V and 5 bases at J, with 12 bases in the middle. The germline V gene has CDR1 LNHDA and CDR2 SQIVND (reference sequence). The CDR3: CASSGQLLTGELFF. The CDR3 nucleotides read TGTGCCAGTAGTGGGCAGTTATTAACCGGGGAGCTGTTTTTT.

This clonotype was counted between two and nine times. The rearrangement uses TRBV5-1 and TRBJ2-7, with 11 bases fitting TRBD1. The CDR3 spans 15 residues. The V and J ends lost 0 bases and 5 bases, in that order; junction bases with no gene match: 4. Germline V CDR1 and CDR2: SGHRS, YFSETQ. The chain's CDR3 is CASSLAGTGGDEQYF. CDR3 nucleotide sequence: TGCGCCAGCAGCTTGGCCGGGACAGGGGGAGACGAGCAGTACTTC.

This clonotype has only a few counts. The CDR3 DNA follows: TGTGCCAGCAGTTTGGGACAGGGGGCGATGAATGAGCAGTTCTTC. Encoded protein: CASSLGQGAMNEQFF. The rearrangement links TRBV12-3 or TRBV12-4 to TRBJ2-1, with TRBD1 matching 12 bases. This CDR3 has 15 residues. V lost 3 bases and J lost 7; bases outside the gene matches: 4.

The sample holds a few counts of this clonotype. The chain has TRBV19 and TRBJ2-1, with D perhaps matching TRBD2 (6 bases). Trimming removed 4 bases at V and 2 bases at J, with 9 bases between. The V gene's germline CDR1 is LNHDA and CDR2 SQIVND (reference sequence). CDR3 length: 14 amino acids. This chain's CDR3 is CASSRRGPYNEQFF. The CDR3 coding sequence is TGTGCCAGTAGTAGGCGGGGACCCTACAATGAGCAGTTCTTC.

The chain couples TRBV24-1 to TRBJ2-6, with 8 nucleotides matching TRBD1. CDR3 length: 14 residues. The germline V gene has CDR1 KGHDR and CDR2 SFDVKD. The V gene end was trimmed by 4 bases and the J gene end by 11 bases; junction bases not matched to a gene: 6. The CDR3 here is CATSDSGGSDVLTF. DNA for the CDR3: TGTGCCACCAGTGACTCAGGGGGCTCAGACGTCCTGACTTTC.

This clonotype was detected a few times. The V and J genes are TRBV6-2 or TRBV6-3 and TRBJ2-1, with D perhaps matching TRBD2 (5 bases). V shed 11 bases and J shed 7 bases, with 21 bases lying between them. The CDR3 loop spans 14 amino acids. Germline lookup yields CDR1 MNHEY and CDR2 SVGEGT. CDR3 DNA: TGTGCCGCCAGCTTGTTCGGAGGCTGGAATGAGCAGTTCTTC. It is translated as CAASLFGGWNEQFF.

The chain has TRBV20-1 and TRBJ2-7; D unresolved. The CDR3 runs 11 residues. Germline V gene sequence: CDR1 DFQATT, CDR2 SNEGSKA (reference sequence). V was clipped by 0 bases and J by 5 bases, with 5 bases between them. The CDR3 region has the DNA TGCAGTGCTAGAGATGACCACGAGCAGTACTTC. It translates to CSARDDHEQYF.

This clonotype was picked up a small number of times. This rearrangement joins TRBV21-1 to TRBJ1-5. TRBV21-1 is given as a pseudogene. This CDR3 has 14 amino acids. This CDR3 is CASSKETDYKPQHF. DNA of the CDR3: TGTGCCAGCAGCAAAGAAACAGATTACAAGCCCCAGCATTTT.

This clonotype was seen a handful of times. The V and J genes are TRBV12-5 and TRBJ2-1; 10 bases fit TRBD1. The CDR3 length is 16 residues. CDR1 and CDR2 (germline): LGHNT, FRNRAP. Trimming cost V 5 bases and J 6 bases; bases outside gene matches: 10. The CDR3 DNA reads TGTGCTAGTGGTCCACTCCAGGGGACAGGGGCCAATGAGCAGTTCTTC. Its protein is CASGPLQGTGANEQFF.

This clonotype came up a few times. The gene calls are TRBV12-3 or TRBV12-4 and TRBJ2-3; D might be TRBD2 (7 bases). There are 13 residues in the CDR3. The ends were cut back, 8 bases at V and 2 bases at J, with 11 bases in the middle. The CDR3 reads CASSGGPTDTQYF. Written as DNA, the CDR3 is TGTGCCAGCTCCGGGGGGCCCACAGATACGCAGTATTTT.

The genes are TRBV18 and TRBJ1-5; D not resolved. The V gene lost 6 bases and the J gene lost 0 bases, with 9 bases spanning the gap. CDR3 length equals 14 residues. From germline, CDR1 is KGHSH and CDR2 LQKENI. The DNA of the CDR3 is TGTGCCAGCTCTCTGAGTTATAGCAATCAGCCCCAGCATTTT. It codes for CASSLSYSNQPQHF.

This clonotype was detected only a few times. The V and J genes are TRBV9 and TRBJ2-1, with D unresolved. This CDR3 is 11 amino acids long. Trimming stripped 0 bases from V and 8 bases from J, with 3 bases between. In germline, CDR1 is SGDLS, CDR2 YYNGEE. DNA for the CDR3: TGTGCCAGCAGCGTAGAAGATGAGCAGTTCTTC. Residues: CASSVEDEQFF.

This chain joins TRBV6-2 or TRBV6-3 and TRBJ2-7; unclear D gene. This CDR3 comprises 14 residues. CDR1 and CDR2 from the germline V gene are MNHEY and SVGEGT. Trimming took 2 bases from V and 0 from J, leaving 8 bases between them. Here the CDR3 reads CASSYHTTSYEQYF. In DNA, the CDR3 is TGTGCCAGCAGTTACCACACCACCTCCTACGAGCAGTACTTC.

This rearrangement joins TRBV6-2 or TRBV6-3 to TRBJ2-1; 7 bases align to TRBD2. CDR3 size: 17 residues. Germline CDR1 MNHEY, CDR2 SVGEGT. J was trimmed by 4 bases and V by 0 bases; bases with no gene match: 9. The CDR3 spells CASSYSISGGAYNEQFF. The CDR3 DNA follows: TGTGCCAGCAGTTACTCGATCTCGGGGGGAGCTTACAATGAGCAGTTCTTC.

This chain joins TRBV6-6 and TRBJ1-2; maybe TRBD1 (6 bases). The CDR3 has 12 amino acids. With 6 bases removed from V and 7 bases from J, the gap between germline ends came to 12 bases. CDR1 MNHNY and CDR2 SVGAGI come from the germline V gene (reference sequence). This CDR3 is CASSQQGGGYTF. The CDR3 DNA reads TGTGCCAGCAGCCAACAGGGAGGTGGCTACACCTTC.

This clonotype was seen a few times. This rearrangement joins TRBV5-1 to TRBJ1-1; the D is unclear. There are 16 residues in the CDR3. Between the trimmed V and J ends, which lost 3 bases and 1 base, there was a span of 16 bases. The V gene's germline CDR1 is SGHRS and CDR2 YFSETQ. CDR3: CASSSQLQYTNTEAFF. In DNA, the CDR3 is TGCGCCAGCAGCTCCCAGTTGCAGTACACGAACACTGAAGCTTTCTTT.

This clonotype was recorded many times. The CDR3 DNA follows: TGCAGCGTTAAGGGACAGGGGTACGAGCAGTACTTC. Protein sequence: CSVKGQGYEQYF. The chain couples TRBV29-1 to TRBJ2-7; 10 nucleotides match TRBD1. V was pared by 5 bases and J by 4 bases, with 2 bases of the junction left unmatched. Germline V gene lookup returns CDR1 SQVTM and CDR2 ANQGSEA. CDR3 length: 12 amino acids.

This clonotype appeared a few times. The gene calls are TRBV4-3 and TRBJ2-3; 8 nucleotides line up with TRBD1. CDR1 and CDR2 from the germline V gene are LGHNA and YSLEER. Trimming cost V 3 bases and J 4 bases; bases outside gene matches: 3. This CDR3 has 14 residues. In DNA form, the CDR3 reads TGCGCCAGCAGCCAGCAACAGGGGGCAGATACGCAGTATTTT. Translation gives CASSQQQGADTQYF.

There are many counts of this clonotype. The chain recombines TRBV18 with TRBJ2-3; unclear D gene. Germline CDR1 KGHSH, CDR2 LQKENI. Trimming stripped 2 bases from V and 3 bases from J, with 3 bases between. This CDR3 contains 12 residues. CDR3 protein: CASSPRTDTQYF. The DNA of the CDR3 is TGTGCCAGCTCACCAAGAACAGATACGCAGTATTTT.

The chain employs TRBV7-2 and TRBJ1-2, with TRBD1 as a possible D gene (6 bases). Trimming stripped 1 base from V and 8 bases from J, with 14 bases between. The germline gives CDR1 SGHTA, CDR2 FQGNSA. CDR3 length: 14 amino acids. The CDR3 sequence: CASSLGPGGGGYTF. The DNA of the CDR3 is TGTGCCAGCAGCTTAGGTCCCGGGGGCGGGGGCTACACCTTC.

In this sample, this clonotype turned up a few times. The chain links TRBV29-1 to TRBJ2-7, with a weak D call TRBD1 (6 bases). The CDR3 loop spans 12 amino acids. V was trimmed by 4 bases and J by 6 bases, leaving 13 bases between them. Germline CDR1 and CDR2: SQVTM and ANQGSEA. CDR3 residues: CSVVTGKSEQYF. DNA for the CDR3: TGCAGCGTTGTCACAGGGAAGAGCGAGCAGTACTTC.

This chain connects TRBV7-9 to TRBJ2-6; D call uncertain. This CDR3 is built from 12 residues. The ends were cut back, 10 bases at V and 1 base at J, with 5 bases in the middle. Germline V gene lookup returns CDR1 SEHNR and CDR2 FQNEAQ (reference sequence). The CDR3 DNA is TGTGCCACTCCATCTGGGGCCAACGTCCTGACTTTC. It yields the protein CATPSGANVLTF.